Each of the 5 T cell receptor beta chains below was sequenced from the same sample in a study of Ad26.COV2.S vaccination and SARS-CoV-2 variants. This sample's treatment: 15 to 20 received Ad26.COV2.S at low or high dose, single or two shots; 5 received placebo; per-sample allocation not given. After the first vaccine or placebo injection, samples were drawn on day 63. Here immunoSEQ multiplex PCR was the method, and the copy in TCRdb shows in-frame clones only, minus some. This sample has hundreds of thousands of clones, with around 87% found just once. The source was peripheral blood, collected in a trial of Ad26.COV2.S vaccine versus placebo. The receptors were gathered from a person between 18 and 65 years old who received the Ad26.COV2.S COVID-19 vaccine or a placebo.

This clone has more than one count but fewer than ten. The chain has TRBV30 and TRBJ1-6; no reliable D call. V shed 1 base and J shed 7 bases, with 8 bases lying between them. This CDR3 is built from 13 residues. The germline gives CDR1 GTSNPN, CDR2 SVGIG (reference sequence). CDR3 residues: CAWSATENSPLHF. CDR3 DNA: TGTGCCTGGAGTGCAACAGAGAATTCACCCCTCCACTTT.

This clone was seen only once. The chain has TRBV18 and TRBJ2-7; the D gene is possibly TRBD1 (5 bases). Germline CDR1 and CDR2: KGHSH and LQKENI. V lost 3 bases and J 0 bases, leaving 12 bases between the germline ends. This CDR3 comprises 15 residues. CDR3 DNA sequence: TGTGCCAGCTCACCCCAACGAGACAGCTCCTACGAGCAGTACTTC. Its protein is CASSPQRDSSYEQYF.

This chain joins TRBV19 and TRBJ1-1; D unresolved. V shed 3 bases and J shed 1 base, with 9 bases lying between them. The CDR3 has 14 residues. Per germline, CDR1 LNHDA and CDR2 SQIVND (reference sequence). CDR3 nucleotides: TGTGCCAGTAGTATCAACCCACGGAACACTGAAGCTTTCTTT. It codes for CASSINPRNTEAFF. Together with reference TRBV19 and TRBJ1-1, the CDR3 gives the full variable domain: DGGITQSPKYLFRKEGQNVTLSCEQNLNHDAMYWYRQDPGQGLRLIYYSQIVNDFQKGDIAEGYSVSREKKESFPLTVTSAQKNPTAFYLCASSINPRNTEAFFGQGTRLTVV.

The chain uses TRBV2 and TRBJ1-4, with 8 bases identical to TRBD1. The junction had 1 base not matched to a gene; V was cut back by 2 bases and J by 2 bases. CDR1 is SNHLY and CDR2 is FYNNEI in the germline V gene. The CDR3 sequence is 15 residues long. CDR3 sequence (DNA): TGTGCCAGCAGTGAACAGGGGGCTACTAATGAAAAACTGTTTTTT. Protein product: CASSEQGATNEKLFF. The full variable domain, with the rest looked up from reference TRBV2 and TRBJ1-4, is EPEVTQTPSHQVTQMGQEVILRCVPISNHLYFYWYRQILGQKVEFLVSFYNNEISEKSEIFDDQFSVERPDGSNFTLKIRSTKLEDSAMYFCASSEQGATNEKLFFGSGTQLSVL.

The CDR3 protein is CASSLGKTGANVLTF. The CDR3 nucleotides read TGCGCCAGCAGCCTGGGGAAAACTGGGGCCAACGTCCTGACTTTC. The chain carries TRBV5-1 and TRBJ2-6; D uncertain. Germline CDR1 is SGHRS and CDR2 is YFSETQ. Trimming took off 4 bases at V and 2 bases at J, with 10 bases between the two ends. The CDR3 is made up of 15 amino acids.